A single sample is the source of the 18 T cell receptor beta chains below, sequenced in a study of cytomegalovirus exposure and HLA in healthy donors. 60 Vbeta and 13 Jbeta primers were used in PCR. Using immunoSEQ multiplex PCR, the repertoire was profiled, and TCRdb retains in-frame clones only, with some absent. The sample lists approximately 160,000 clones, over 75% occurring once. What was sequenced was PBMCs. Receptors were obtained from a human donor in good health.

The chain combines TRBV5-1 with TRBJ1-1; D gene uncertain. From germline, CDR1 is SGHRS and CDR2 YFSETQ. The CDR3 consists of 14 residues. Trimming stripped 6 bases from V and 1 base from J, with 13 bases between. The CDR3 DNA is TGCGCCAGCACCCAGAACGGGGAGAACACTGAAGCTTTCTTT. Protein sequence: CASTQNGENTEAFF.

This chain uses TRBV10-3 with TRBJ2-7, with D possibly matching TRBD2 (5 bases). Germline loops: CDR1 ENHRY, CDR2 SYGVKD. Trimming removed 6 bases at V and 7 bases at J, with 19 bases between. The CDR3 loop spans 14 amino acids. The CDR3 DNA is TGTGCCATCAGCCATGACAAAGGCCGACTAGAGCAGTACTTC. As protein: CAISHDKGRLEQYF.

This clone came up a few times. The chain uses TRBV7-2 and TRBJ2-6; a weak D match, TRBD1 (6 bases). The CDR3 sequence is 17 residues long. CDR1 and CDR2 from the germline V gene are SGHTA and FQGNSA. Deletions cut 5 bases from V and 0 bases from J, with 14 bases between. The CDR3 DNA sequence: TGTGCCAGCAGCCCCTGGGACACCTCCTCTGGGGCCAACGTCCTGACTTTC. It yields the protein CASSPWDTSSGANVLTF.

The chain is built from TRBV7-6 and TRBJ2-7; 9 bases agree with TRBD1. The CDR3 runs 14 residues. With V trimmed by 5 bases and J by 5 bases, 7 bases remained unmatched. From germline, CDR1 is SGHVS and CDR2 FNYEAQ. The CDR3 DNA reads as TGTGCCAGCAGCCCGGACAGGGGATTCCACGAGCAGTACTTC. Encoded protein: CASSPDRGFHEQYF.

With respect to this clone: The same CDR3 is also encoded by other DNA sequences in this sample. This chain links TRBV7-2 with TRBJ1-4; D is unclear. From germline, CDR1 is SGHTA and CDR2 FQGNSA. This CDR3 comprises 15 residues. V gave up 5 bases and J gave up 0 bases, with 10 bases separating them. The CDR3 DNA is TGTGCCAGCAGCAAATACACAGCAACTAATGAAAAACTGTTTTTT. Its protein product is CASSKYTATNEKLFF.

This clone was seen just once. This chain uses TRBV5-1 with TRBJ2-6; possible D gene TRBD1, 5 bases. Germline CDR1 reads SGHRS; CDR2 reads YFSETQ. The CDR3 totals 16 residues. V was cut by 9 bases and J by 2 bases, with 18 bases left in between. The CDR3 here is CATSGREGTGANVLTF. The CDR3 coding sequence is TGCGCCACATCAGGCAGGGAAGGGACTGGGGCCAACGTCCTGACTTTC.

The rearrangement joins TRBV19 to TRBJ2-3; tentatively, D is TRBD2 (6 bases). The CDR3 is 17 amino acids. V was cut by 5 bases and J by 1 base, with 19 bases left in between. Per the germline V gene, CDR1 is LNHDA and CDR2 is SQIVND (reference sequence). The chain's CDR3 is CASSPLTTGGGTDTQYF. The CDR3 region has the DNA TGTGCCAGTAGTCCCCTAACGACTGGCGGGGGCACAGATACGCAGTATTTT.

This chain uses TRBV11-2 with TRBJ2-7, with TRBD1 matching 10 bases. The V gene end was trimmed by 4 bases and the J gene end by 5 bases; junction bases not matched to a gene: 8. There are 15 residues in the CDR3. Germline V lookup: CDR1 SGHAT, CDR2 FQNNGV. CDR3 in DNA: TGTGCCAGCAGCTGGCACCGGGACAGGGGAAACGAGCAGTACTTC. Amino acids: CASSWHRDRGNEQYF.

This clone was seen just once. The V and J genes are TRBV19 and TRBJ2-1; D not resolved. CDR1 and CDR2 (germline): LNHDA, SQIVND (reference sequence). The V gene lost 1 base and the J gene lost 3 bases, with 4 bases spanning the gap. The CDR3 spans 13 residues. The CDR3 DNA sequence: TGTGCCAGTAGTATAGCAGTCTACAATGAGCAGTTCTTC. This gives the protein CASSIAVYNEQFF.

The J gene is TRBJ1-2, the V gene TRBV7-9; D is undetermined. Per the germline V gene, CDR1 is SEHNR and CDR2 is FQNEAQ (reference sequence). The length of the CDR3 is 15 residues. V lost 1 base and J 2 bases, leaving 11 bases between the germline ends. The CDR3 here is CASSLGSDRNYGYTF. The CDR3 nucleotides are TGTGCCAGCAGCTTAGGCAGTGATCGCAACTATGGCTACACCTTC.

The rearrangement joins TRBV2 to TRBJ2-7, with D perhaps matching TRBD2 (6 bases). Per germline, CDR1 SNHLY and CDR2 FYNNEI. The CDR3 has 15 residues. The V end was cut by 7 bases, the J end by 0 bases, with 16 bases between. DNA of the CDR3: TGTGCCAGCACCATTAGCGGTGATAGCTCCTACGAGCAGTACTTC. Its protein product is CASTISGDSSYEQYF. The entire variable domain, with the rest obtained from reference TRBV2 and TRBJ2-7, is as follows: EPEVTQTPSHQVTQMGQEVILRCVPISNHLYFYWYRQILGQKVEFLVSFYNNEISEKSEIFDDQFSVERPDGSNFTLKIRSTKLEDSAMYFCASTISGDSSYEQYFGPGTRLTVT.

CDR3 loop: CASSLTSGGYEQYF. For the CDR3, the DNA is TGTGCCAGCAGCCTGACTAGCGGGGGTTACGAGCAGTACTTC. The chain joins TRBV9 to TRBJ2-7; TRBD2 matches 12 bases. The CDR3 runs 14 residues. In germline, CDR1 is SGDLS, CDR2 YYNGEE. V trimming: 4 bases; J trimming: 4 bases; junction bases outside the gene matches: 3. The whole variable domain, filled in from reference TRBV9 and TRBJ2-7, reads DSGVTQTPKHLITATGQRVTLRCSPRSGDLSVYWYQQSLDQGLQFLIQYYNGEERAKGNILERFSAQQFPDLHSELNLSSLELGDSALYFCASSLTSGGYEQYFGPGTRLTVT.

The genes are TRBV4-1 and TRBJ1-6; D might be TRBD1 (5 bases). Germline lookup yields CDR1 MGHRA and CDR2 YSYEKL. V was cut by 0 bases and J by 7 bases, with 19 bases left in between. The CDR3 has 18 amino acids. The CDR3 here is CASSQEAFSDTMNSPLHF. CDR3 DNA: TGCGCCAGCAGCCAAGAGGCTTTTTCGGACACGATGAATTCACCCCTCCACTTT.

The chain carries TRBV7-2 and TRBJ2-7, with unresolved D. This CDR3 is 13 amino acids long. CDR1 is SGHTA and CDR2 is FQGNSA in the germline V gene. The V end lost 5 bases, the J end lost 2 bases, and 10 bases lay between the germline ends. The DNA of the CDR3 is TGTGCCAGCAGCCCAGCGAGGACCTACGAGCAGTACTTC. Its protein product is CASSPARTYEQYF.

V and J are TRBV6-4 and TRBJ2-7; a weak D match, TRBD1 (5 bases). Trimming removed 6 bases from V and 6 bases from J, with 15 bases in between. Germline CDR1 is MRHNA and CDR2 is SNTAGT. The CDR3 covers 13 residues. CDR3 sequence: CASSETGVGEQYF. CDR3 coding DNA: TGTGCCAGCAGCGAAACAGGCGTTGGCGAGCAGTACTTC.

The chain uses TRBV18 and TRBJ1-2; possibly TRBD1 for D (6 bases). Looked up from germline, CDR1 is KGHSH and CDR2 is LQKENI. Trimming left V 3 bases short and J 1 base short, with 12 bases between. The CDR3 sequence is 15 residues long. CDR3 loop: CASSPSRGNNYGYTF. DNA for the CDR3: TGTGCCAGCTCACCCTCTAGGGGGAATAACTATGGCTACACCTTC.

This chain connects TRBV6-5 to TRBJ1-1; D might be TRBD1 (6 bases). Trimming cost V 5 bases and J 2 bases, with 12 bases left between them. This CDR3 has 14 amino acids. Germline lookup yields CDR1 MNHEY and CDR2 SVGAGI. The CDR3 DNA follows: TGTGCCAGCAGTACCCAGGGGCGCAACACTGAAGCTTTCTTT. It yields the protein CASSTQGRNTEAFF.

Here the CDR3 reads CASSQGQGRGKAFF. CDR3 nucleotides: TGTGCCAGCAGCCAGGGACAGGGGCGGGGGAAGGCTTTCTTT. This chain connects TRBV7-2 to TRBJ1-1, with 10 bases aligning to TRBD1. Losses at the gene ends were 5 bases for V and 11 bases for J; bases not matched to a gene: 11. CDR1 and CDR2 from the germline V gene are SGHTA and FQGNSA. CDR3 length: 14 residues.